A single sample gave rise to the 5 T cell receptor beta chains below, sequenced in a study of T-cell memory formation after mild COVID-19. MiXCR, run by TCRdb on the 5' RACE reads, gives a single entry per CDR3 protein. The sample includes a few hundred thousand distinct CDR3 sequences, around a quarter seen only once; the top ten take about 12%. The source material was PBMCs or a T cell subset sorted from them (not recorded which). The source of these receptors is an adult woman who had mild COVID-19 (a few samples of this study predate the infection). Cell type and time point are not known.

This clonotype was detected a few times. The chain joins TRBV7-3 to TRBJ2-2; maybe TRBD2 (5 bases). The CDR3 spans 13 residues. The V gene's germline CDR1 is SGHTA and CDR2 FQGTGA. Trimming pared 5 bases from V and 6 bases from J, leaving 10 bases between. CDR3 in amino acids: CASSLRVSGELFF. In DNA, the CDR3 is TGTGCCAGCAGCCTGAGGGTCTCCGGGGAGCTGTTTTTT.

J is TRBJ2-7 and V is TRBV21-1. TRBV21-1 constitutes a pseudogene. The CDR3 sequence is 8 residues long. CDR3 in DNA: TGTGCCAGCAGCGCTGCACCTTTC. It encodes CASSAAPF.

The CDR3 DNA reads TGTGCCAGCCACAGAGGAGGAGGCTACACCTTC. Amino acids: CASHRGGGYTF. The chain joins TRBV6-5 to TRBJ1-2; D is unclear. V was shortened by 8 bases and J by 8 bases, with 12 bases between the two germline ends. The V gene's germline CDR1 is MNHEY and CDR2 SVGAGI. The CDR3 sequence is 11 residues long.

The V and J genes are TRBV11-3 and TRBJ1-2, with D tentatively TRBD1 (6 bases). The V and J ends lost 2 bases and 5 bases respectively, with 9 bases between them. This CDR3 region has 13 residues. CDR1 SGHNT and CDR2 YENEEA come from the germline V gene. CDR3 loop: CASSLNRDYGYTF. In DNA, the CDR3 is TGTGCCAGCAGCTTAAACAGGGATTATGGCTACACCTTC.

CDR3 region: CASSLDRAGANVLTF. As DNA, the CDR3 is TGTGCCAGCAGCTTAGACAGGGCTGGGGCCAACGTCCTGACTTTC. The genes are TRBV7-2 and TRBJ2-6; maybe TRBD1 (6 bases). Between the trimmed V and J ends, which lost 1 base and 2 bases, there was a span of 6 bases. Looked up from germline, CDR1 is SGHTA and CDR2 is FQGNSA. The CDR3 runs 15 residues.